This T cell receptor beta chain is drawn from a study of shared clonotypes between healthy human individuals. For the study at large: Each donor's CD8 memory used one plate, CD8 naive two, each CD4 subset three. Study results and caveats: Sharing across a few donors was seen in 4% to 6.5% of naive CD4 clonotypes. Tissues were not sampled, only blood, and their repertoires likely differ.

Comments on this clone: As yet, its antigen is unknown.

Researchers divided each subset's genomic DNA evenly across several immunoSEQ plates. Clones were sequenced by immunoSEQ multiplex PCR, and TCRdb holds only the in-frame ones, with some missing. The sample has hundreds of thousands of clones; 85% to 95% are singletons. Selected positively for CCR7 and CD45RO-negative, naive CD8 cells excluded terminally differentiated effector memory CD45RA+ cells. Specimen: naive CD8+ T cells sorted from blood. The sequence came from a woman aged 25 to 39 in good health.

The CDR3 sequence: CASSLVLGDIFIGKLFF. The CDR3 DNA is TGTGCCAGCAGCTTAGTTTTAGGAGACATCTTCATTGGAAAACTGTTTTTT. The J gene is TRBJ1-4, the V gene TRBV7-9; no reliable D call. Trimming cost V 1 base and J 10 bases, with 22 bases left between them. Germline V gives CDR1 SEHNR, CDR2 FQNEAQ (reference sequence). This CDR3 has 17 amino acids. The whole variable domain, filled in from reference TRBV7-9 and TRBJ1-4, reads DTGVSQNPRHKITKRGQNVTFRCDPISEHNRLYWYRQTLGQGPEFLTYFQNEAQLEKSRLLSDRFSAERPKGSFSTLEIQRTEQGDSAMYLCASSLVLGDIFIGKLFFGSGTQLSVL.